These 10 T cell receptor beta chains came from one sample sequenced in a study of T cells in Graves' hyperthyroidism and ophthalmopathy. Amplification yielded TCR beta CDR3 regions, with RNA transcripts as the source. HTBI primers were the set used in a first-round RT-PCR of the TCR CDR3. MiXCR was run by TCRdb on the multiplex PCR reads, yielding one entry per CDR3 protein. The table has 650,000 to 750,000 distinct CDR3 sequences, approximately 15% seen once. The sample was blood. Receptors were obtained from a woman aged 18-29 years with Graves' hyperthyroidism.

This clonotype has at least ten counts. The chain carries TRBV12-3 or TRBV12-4 and TRBJ1-4; no reliable D call. The CDR3 extends over 14 amino acids. V was shortened by 2 bases and J by 4 bases, with 8 bases between the two germline ends. CDR3 sequence (DNA): TGTGCCAGCAGTTTATCCAGCCTTAATGAAAAACTGTTTTTT. Its translation: CASSLSSLNEKLFF.

There are a few counts of this clonotype. This chain links TRBV6-6 with TRBJ2-5; D unresolved. The CDR3 loop spans 13 amino acids. The V end was cut by 0 bases, the J end by 5 bases, with 7 bases between. CDR1 and CDR2 (germline): MNHNY, SVGAGI (reference sequence). The CDR3 DNA reads TGTGCCAGCAGTTACTCGATCTTCGAGACCCAGTACTTC. This translates into CASSYSIFETQYF.

This clonotype was detected ten times or more. The rearrangement joins TRBV15 to TRBJ2-5; D is possibly TRBD1 (6 bases). This CDR3 comprises 13 residues. CDR1 LNHNV and CDR2 YYDKDF come from the germline V gene (reference sequence). The V and J ends lost 2 bases and 3 bases respectively, with 7 bases between them. This chain's CDR3 is CATSRPGEETQYF. CDR3 sequence (DNA): TGTGCCACCAGCAGACCAGGGGAAGAGACCCAGTACTTC.

This clonotype occurred a few times. The chain combines TRBV25-1 with TRBJ2-6; 10 bases map to TRBD1. V lost 5 bases to trimming and J lost 0 bases; unmatched junction nucleotides: 4. The CDR3 is 17 amino acids. Germline loops: CDR1 MGHDK, CDR2 SYGVNS. CDR3 sequence: CASSSGTGVSGANVLTF. The CDR3 region has the DNA TGTGCCAGCAGTTCCGGGACAGGGGTCTCTGGGGCCAACGTCCTGACTTTC. Filled out from reference TRBV25-1 and TRBJ2-6, the complete variable domain reads EADIYQTPRYLVIGTGKKITLECSQTMGHDKMYWYQQDPGMELHLIHYSYGVNSTEKGDLSSESTVSRIRTEHFPLTLESARPSHTSQYLCASSSGTGVSGANVLTFGAGSRLTVL.

In this sample, this clonotype turned up many times. The chain links TRBV6-5 to TRBJ2-1; D might be TRBD2 (6 bases). Per the germline V gene, CDR1 is MNHEY and CDR2 is SVGAGI. The CDR3 covers 15 residues. The V gene lost 2 bases and the J gene lost 1 base, with 9 bases spanning the gap. The CDR3 sequence is CASSYRSGSYNEQFF. The DNA for the CDR3 is TGTGCCAGCAGTTACCGTAGCGGTTCCTACAATGAGCAGTTCTTC.

The V gene is TRBV19, the J gene TRBJ2-3; no definite D call. Trimming took 4 bases from V and 6 from J, leaving 11 bases between them. Per the germline V gene, CDR1 is LNHDA and CDR2 is SQIVND (reference sequence). This CDR3 region has 13 residues. CDR3 sequence: CASSTASVDTQYF. The CDR3 DNA reads as TGTGCCAGTAGTACCGCTTCGGTGGATACGCAGTATTTT. The full variable domain, completed using reference TRBV19 and TRBJ2-3, is DGGITQSPKYLFRKEGQNVTLSCEQNLNHDAMYWYRQDPGQGLRLIYYSQIVNDFQKGDIAEGYSVSREKKESFPLTVTSAQKNPTAFYLCASSTASVDTQYFGPGTRLTVL.

With respect to this clonotype: A much larger clone lies one base from this, so it may be a read error. The chain links TRBV28 to TRBJ2-6; D is possibly TRBD1 (5 bases). Germline V gene sequence: CDR1 MDHEN, CDR2 SYDVKM. The CDR3 is 18 residues long. CDR3 DNA sequence: TGTGCCAGCAGTCCATATCCCCCAGGTGCCTCTGGGGCCAGCGTCCTGACTTTC. Translating gives CASSPYPPGASGASVLTF.

This clonotype appeared many times. The CDR3 loop reads CSASRTEGVIYEQYF. As DNA, the CDR3 is TGCAGTGCTTCAAGGACAGAAGGGGTGATCTACGAGCAGTACTTC. This sequence joins TRBV20-1 and TRBJ2-7, with a possible D match to TRBD1 (6 bases). Germline V gives CDR1 DFQATT, CDR2 SNEGSKA (reference sequence). V dropped 5 bases and J dropped 3 bases, with 20 bases sitting between them. The CDR3 extends over 15 amino acids.

The CDR3 DNA follows: TGCGCCAGCAGTGACCTCCGGGAGGAGGACACAGATACGCAGTATTTT. As protein: CASSDLREEDTDTQYF. The chain recombines TRBV10-2 with TRBJ2-3; 7 bases align to TRBD2. CDR1 and CDR2 (germline): WSHSY, SAAADI. The CDR3 runs to 16 residues. V trimming: 3 bases; J trimming: 2 bases; junction bases outside the gene matches: 8.

The chain combines TRBV19 with TRBJ2-1, with 9 nucleotides matching TRBD2. CDR3 size: 17 residues. Germline loops: CDR1 LNHDA, CDR2 SQIVND (reference sequence). Trimming cost V 2 bases and J 4 bases; bases outside gene matches: 9. CDR3 in amino acids: CASSILVRTSDYNEQFF. The CDR3 bases are TGTGCCAGTAGTATACTCGTGCGGACTAGCGATTACAATGAGCAGTTCTTC.